This TCR beta chain derives from a study of technical replicates of blood from a few donors (dated by TCRdb to 2015 to 2018). Turning to this clone: Its antigen remains unidentified. Per-nucleotide qualities are absent, and no much larger clonotype sits a single base away.

CDR1 SGHAT and CDR2 FQNNGV are derived from the germline V gene. V is shortened by 2 bases, J by 4 bases, and the region joining them spans 7 bases. Inclusive of the bounding cysteine and phenylalanine, the CDR3 is 13 residues long. CDR3 DNA is the only sequence kept; it has 39 bases, read in frame from the first base. Receptors were amplified or captured by the immunoSEQ multiplex PCR assay. Imported from immuneACCESS, the table was reduced by TCRdb to in-frame sequences with V and J called. These copies leave out some clones; in studies compared against another copy, an unresolved V gene accounts for under half, and the cause of the remainder is not known. This sample is represented by 60,000 to 90,000 clones; roughly 97% of them were singletons. 0.22% of the sample goes to the ten largest clones.

The clonotype originates from a human donor in good health. Sequences were obtained from T cells isolated from PBMCs. The chain is assembled from TRBV11-2 and TRBJ2-3, with the D gene not confidently named. The CDR3 in this case is CASSLPGSDTQYF. At the DNA level, the sequence is TGTGCCAGCAGCTTACCCGGGTCAGATACGCAGTATTTT. The CDR3 plus the reference TRBV11-2 and TRBJ2-3 genes for the other parts give the full variable domain: EAGVAQSPRYKIIEKRQSVAFWCNPISGHATLYWYQQILGQGPKLLIQFQNNGVVDDSQLPKDRFSAERLKGVDSTLKIQPAKLEDSAVYLCASSLPGSDTQYFGPGTRLTVL.